Described below is a single TCR beta chain sequence and its context. Its antigen is unknown. Of the isolated RNA, all was reverse transcribed, and so the sequenced material was expressed TCRB transcripts. Produced via immunoSEQ multiplex PCR; TCRdb's table is partial and in-frame only. The sample comprises approximately 270,000 clones, roughly an eighth of which are singletons, and about 0.016% rests with the top ten. The CDR3 consists of 15 residues. The germline V gene encodes CDR1 KGHSH and CDR2 LQKENI. V lost 4 bases and J lost 1, with 12 bases in between. These data belong to a study of beta chain features in type 1 diabetes. Study overall: All samples combined gave roughly 100,000,000 sorted cells for examination.

Whole-study findings and limits: The question of HLA type influencing TCRB rearrangement was one that remained unresolved here. For patients, the naive, central memory and Treg TCRB repertoires appeared more alike than for healthy donors. Shorter templates may be favored by PCR, equally so in patients and controls. Among patients with Type 1 diabetes, TCRB CDR3s were moderately but significantly shorter in every one of the four CD4+ subsets.

Sequencing was done on a sample of naive CD4+ T cells from blood. This clonotype originated in a man aged 30 to 45 with type 1 diabetes. The V call is TRBV18, the J call TRBJ2-3, with D possibly matching TRBD1 (7 bases). The CDR3 region has the DNA TGTGCCAGCTCACAGGGGGCTAGCGGCACAGATACGCAGTATTTT. It codes for CASSQGASGTDTQYF.